This is a list of T cell receptor beta chains from one sample in a study of blood T cell repertoires in COVID-19. The method was immunoSEQ multiplex PCR; TCRdb's version includes in-frame clones alone and lacks a portion of them. The sample shows around 140,000 clones, 87% of them seen only once. Sequenced sample: PBMCs or T cells enriched from blood (not recorded which). The receptor set was obtained from a man in his 60s who had recovered from COVID-19. The CDR3 runs from the conserved cysteine through the conserved F or W. The D gene is left open where the match is weak. The listing skips clone size in some rows; elsewhere it reads once, few, many or a size class.

CDR3: CALDSAAGELFF
DNA: TGTGCCCTCGACAGTGCAGCCGGGGAGCTGTTTTTT
size: NA
V: TRBV12-3/TRBV12-4
D: NA
J: TRBJ2-2

CDR3: CASSRRLEETQYF
DNA: TGTGCCAGCTCACGACGACTAGAGGAGACCCAGTACTTC
size: NA
V: TRBV18
D: NA
J: TRBJ2-5

CDR3: CASSLTAGQGGTEAFF
DNA: TGTGCCAGCAGCTTAACCGCCGGACAGGGCGGCACTGAAGCTTTCTTT
size: NA
V: TRBV7-6
D: TRBD1
J: TRBJ1-1

CDR3: CASRSGTGGPNSPLHF
DNA: TGTGCCAGCAGATCCGGGACAGGGGGCCCGAATTCACCCCTCCACTTT
size: few
V: TRBV27
D: TRBD1
J: TRBJ1-6

CDR3: CASSMTGRVLEQYF
DNA: TGTGCCAGCAGTATGACTGGTCGTGTCCTCGAGCAGTACTTC
size: NA
V: TRBV28
D: NA
J: TRBJ2-7

CDR3: CASSTSVQREWQETQYF
DNA: TGTGCCAGCAGCACCTCTGTCCAGCGGGAGTGGCAAGAGACCCAGTACTTC
size: NA
V: TRBV7-9
D: TRBD2
J: TRBJ2-5

CDR3: CASSEGQGAGGRSTDTQYF
DNA: TGCGCCAGCAGTGAGGGACAAGGAGCGGGAGGGCGAAGCACAGATACGCAGTATTTT
size: NA
V: TRBV10-1
D: TRBD2
J: TRBJ2-3

CDR3: CASSQTPGELFF
DNA: TGTGCCAGCAGTCAGACTCCCGGGGAGCTGTTTTTT
size: NA
V: TRBV6-4
D: NA
J: TRBJ2-2

CDR3: CASSLHRGAETQYF
DNA: TGTGCCAGCAGCTTGCACAGGGGAGCGGAGACCCAGTACTTC
size: NA
V: TRBV5-6
D: TRBD1
J: TRBJ2-5

CDR3: CAWSALGEGGYGYTF
DNA: TGTGCCTGGAGTGCCCTGGGGGAGGGTGGCTATGGCTACACCTTC
size: NA
V: TRBV30
D: NA
J: TRBJ1-2

CDR3: CASSLDRGKETQYF
DNA: TGTGCCAGCAGCCTGGACAGAGGGAAAGAGACCCAGTACTTC
size: NA
V: TRBV6-5
D: NA
J: TRBJ2-5

CDR3: CATSQDRGYEQYF
DNA: TGTGCCACCAGTCAGGACAGGGGCTACGAGCAGTACTTC
size: NA
V: TRBV24-1
D: TRBD1
J: TRBJ2-7

CDR3: CASSFGTGELFF
DNA: TGTGCCAGCAGCTTCGGGACCGGGGAGCTGTTTTTT
size: NA
V: TRBV3-1/TRBV3-2
D: NA
J: TRBJ2-2

CDR3: CASSYGDRGHEQFF
DNA: TGTGCCAGCAGTTACGGCGACAGGGGCCATGAGCAGTTCTTC
size: NA
V: TRBV6-5
D: TRBD1
J: TRBJ2-1

CDR3: CASRERGTYNEQFF
DNA: TGTGCCAGCAGGGAGCGGGGGACATACAATGAGCAGTTCTTC
size: NA
V: TRBV27
D: TRBD2
J: TRBJ2-1

CDR3: CASSENRQMNTEAFF
DNA: TGTGCCAGCAGTGAAAACAGACAGATGAACACTGAAGCTTTCTTT
size: NA
V: TRBV6-1
D: NA
J: TRBJ1-1

CDR3: CASSPTSARGRVSGAVSPLHF
DNA: TGTGCCAGCTCACCAACTTCGGCCAGGGGGCGCGTTTCCGGGGCAGTTTCACCCCTCCACTTT
size: NA
V: TRBV18
D: TRBD1
J: TRBJ1-6

CDR3: CASSLVDRKSYEQYF
DNA: TGCGCCAGCAGCTTGGTGGACAGGAAATCCTACGAGCAGTACTTC
size: NA
V: TRBV5-1
D: TRBD1
J: TRBJ2-7

CDR3: CAWSASYSNQPQHF
DNA: TGTGCCTGGAGTGCGTCGTATAGCAATCAGCCCCAGCATTTT
size: NA
V: TRBV30
D: NA
J: TRBJ1-5

CDR3: CASSRDRDKPQHF
DNA: TGTGCCAGTAGTAGGGACAGGGATAAGCCCCAGCATTTT
size: few
V: TRBV19
D: TRBD1
J: TRBJ1-5

CDR3: CAWRGSSNQPQHF
DNA: TGTGCCTGGAGGGGTAGCTCCAATCAGCCCCAGCATTTT
size: NA
V: TRBV30
D: NA
J: TRBJ1-5

CDR3: CASSTGQMNTEAFF
DNA: TGTGCCAGCAGCACGGGACAGATGAACACTGAAGCTTTCTTT
size: NA
V: TRBV11-1
D: TRBD1
J: TRBJ1-1

CDR3: CASSYAAGGDSPLHF
DNA: TGTGCCAGCAGTTACGCGGCAGGCGGGGATTCACCCCTCCACTTT
size: NA
V: TRBV6-6
D: NA
J: TRBJ1-6

CDR3: CAWTPGGPGYTF
DNA: TGTGCCTGGACCCCCGGGGGGCCTGGCTACACCTTC
size: few
V: TRBV30
D: NA
J: TRBJ1-2

CDR3: CASSYPARTVGTPLHF
DNA: TGTGCCAGCAGTTACCCCGCCCGGACAGTCGGGACACCCCTCCACTTT
size: NA
V: TRBV6-6
D: NA
J: TRBJ1-6

CDR3: CSRGSYTEAFF
DNA: TGCAGTCGTGGGAGTTACACTGAAGCTTTCTTT
size: NA
V: TRBV20-1
D: NA
J: TRBJ1-1

CDR3: CATSDAGKGQGSYEQYF
DNA: TGTGCCACCAGTGATGCGGGGAAAGGGCAAGGGTCCTACGAGCAGTACTTC
size: NA
V: TRBV24-1
D: NA
J: TRBJ2-7

CDR3: CASSVGAPRYGYTF
DNA: TGTGCCAGCAGCGTAGGTGCCCCGAGGTATGGCTACACCTTC
size: NA
V: TRBV9
D: NA
J: TRBJ1-2

CDR3: CASSQTGESNQPQHF
DNA: TGTGCCAGCAGCCAGACAGGGGAAAGCAATCAGCCCCAGCATTTT
size: NA
V: TRBV6-5
D: TRBD1
J: TRBJ1-5

CDR3: CAITEGQGRGGYTF
DNA: TGTGCCATCACCGAGGGACAGGGGAGAGGCGGCTACACCTTC
size: NA
V: TRBV10-3
D: TRBD1
J: TRBJ1-2

CDR3: CASSFSSSYNEQFF
DNA: TGTGCCAGCAGCTTCTCCAGCTCCTACAATGAGCAGTTCTTC
size: NA
V: TRBV7-3
D: NA
J: TRBJ2-1

CDR3: CASSLVPEEKLFF
DNA: TGCGCCAGCAGCTTGGTACCAGAAGAAAAACTGTTTTTT
size: NA
V: TRBV5-1
D: NA
J: TRBJ1-4

CDR3: CAWSLQGSYGYTF
DNA: TGTGCCTGGAGCCTTCAGGGATCCTATGGCTACACCTTC
size: NA
V: TRBV30
D: NA
J: TRBJ1-2

CDR3: CASGLSGVNEQFF
DNA: TGTGCCAGCGGCCTTTCCGGGGTCAATGAGCAGTTCTTC
size: NA
V: TRBV7-2
D: NA
J: TRBJ2-1

CDR3: CASSPYSGSPHEQFF
DNA: TGTGCCAGCAGCCCCTATAGCGGGAGTCCCCATGAGCAGTTCTTC
size: NA
V: TRBV9
D: TRBD2
J: TRBJ2-1

CDR3: CASSLLGMVAGYTF
DNA: TGTGCCAGCAGTTTACTCGGGATGGTGGCTGGCTACACCTTC
size: NA
V: TRBV28
D: NA
J: TRBJ1-2

CDR3: CASSLAGANTEAFF
DNA: TGTGCCAGCAGTTTGGCGGGGGCAAACACTGAAGCTTTCTTT
size: NA
V: TRBV28
D: NA
J: TRBJ1-1

CDR3: CSALGQGVETQYF
DNA: TGCAGCGCGCTTGGACAGGGGGTCGAGACCCAGTACTTC
size: NA
V: TRBV29-1
D: TRBD1
J: TRBJ2-5

CDR3: CASRTAGAISYEQYF
DNA: TGTGCCAGCAGAACCGCAGGGGCAATCTCCTACGAGCAGTACTTC
size: NA
V: TRBV2
D: NA
J: TRBJ2-7

CDR3: CASRAGGRGSSYNSPLHF
DNA: TGTGCCAGCAGAGCGGGGGGCCGGGGGAGCTCCTATAATTCACCCCTCCACTTT
size: once
V: TRBV28
D: NA
J: TRBJ1-6

CDR3: CSAGTGEPQHF
DNA: TGCAGCGCCGGGACAGGGGAGCCCCAGCATTTT
size: NA
V: TRBV29-1
D: TRBD1
J: TRBJ1-5